One and the same sample provided the 30 T cell receptor beta chains below, sequenced in a study of T cells after yellow fever vaccination. TCRdb reprocessed the 5' RACE reads via MiXCR and lists one record per CDR3 protein. In the table there are under 300,000 distinct CDR3 sequences, 6.9% of which are singletons. The sequenced sample was CD4+ T cells sorted from PBMCs, obtained 15 days after the yellow fever booster vaccination. These receptors came from a man aged 30 to 39 who received the YFV17D yellow fever vaccine.

This clonotype was counted once. This sequence joins TRBV30 and TRBJ2-7; D perhaps matches TRBD2 (6 bases). V was clipped by 3 bases and J by 9 bases, with 12 bases between them. This CDR3 has 11 amino acids. CDR1 is GTSNPN and CDR2 is SVGIG in the germline V gene (reference sequence). The CDR3 DNA reads TGTGCCTGGAGGGGCCCCGGGAGGCAGTACTTC. It yields the protein CAWRGPGRQYF.

The sample holds a few counts of this clonotype. This sequence joins TRBV6-2 or TRBV6-3 and TRBJ2-2; 9 bases fit TRBD2. From germline, CDR1 is MNHEY and CDR2 SVGEGT. CDR3 length equals 12 residues. The J segment lost 9 bases and the V segment lost 10 bases, leaving 6 bases of the junction unmatched. The CDR3 DNA follows: TGTGCCACTGTTAGCGGGAGTCGGGAGCTGTTTTTT. Amino acid sequence: CATVSGSRELFF.

There are a few counts of this clonotype. This chain links TRBV6-2 or TRBV6-3 with TRBJ2-7; 11 positions agree with TRBD1. The junction had 8 bases not matched to a gene; V was cut back by 7 bases and J by 3 bases. The CDR3 length is 15 residues. In germline, CDR1 is MNHEY, CDR2 SVGEGT. CDR3 DNA: TGTGCCAGCATAGAACCGGGACAGGGGGACTACGAGCAGTACTTC. It codes for CASIEPGQGDYEQYF.

Ten or more counts support this clonotype. The genes are TRBV20-1 and TRBJ2-1; weak D call: TRBD1 (6 bases). Trimming took 6 bases from V and 1 from J, leaving 16 bases between them. The CDR3 has 15 amino acids. Germline assignment: CDR1 DFQATT and CDR2 SNEGSKA (reference sequence). Here the CDR3 reads CSAPRDDRSYNEQFF. In nucleotides, the CDR3 is TGCAGTGCCCCCAGGGATGACAGGTCCTACAATGAGCAGTTCTTC.

This clonotype was seen a few times. V gene TRBV10-3 combines with J gene TRBJ2-1; 9 bases are shared with TRBD2. V lost 5 bases, J lost 5 bases, and 4 bases stayed unmatched. Germline values: CDR1 ENHRY, CDR2 SYGVKD. CDR3 size: 14 residues. CDR3 bases: TGTGCCATCAGTTCCGGGACTAGCAACAATGAGCAGTTCTTC. Protein: CAISSGTSNNEQFF.

This clonotype has more than one count but fewer than ten. V usage is TRBV20-1 and J usage is TRBJ2-7, with D possibly TRBD2 on 7 matching bases. The CDR3 has 15 amino acids. The V gene lost 3 bases and the J gene lost 6 bases, with 21 bases spanning the gap. The germline V gene has CDR1 DFQATT and CDR2 SNEGSKA (reference sequence). The CDR3 loop is CSARARGGSLLEQYF. DNA for the CDR3: TGCAGTGCTAGGGCCAGGGGCGGGAGTCTTCTCGAGCAGTACTTC.

This clonotype was observed a few times. V usage is TRBV5-5 and J usage is TRBJ2-2, with D perhaps matching TRBD1 (6 bases). The V end was cut by 8 bases, the J end by 0 bases, with 14 bases between. CDR3 size: 15 residues. Per the germline V gene, CDR1 is SGHKS and CDR2 is YYEKEE (reference sequence). Written as DNA, the CDR3 is TGTGCCAGGAGCCCCGGGACACCGAACACCGGGGAGCTGTTTTTT. It specifies CARSPGTPNTGELFF.

This clonotype was detected only a few times. The V call is TRBV5-1, the J call TRBJ2-2; 8 nucleotides line up with TRBD1. Trimming took 4 bases from V and 7 from J; bases not matched to a gene: 12. This CDR3 spans 16 amino acids. CDR1 and CDR2 (germline): SGHRS, YFSETQ. CDR3 protein: CASSERQGYYIGELFF. CDR3 nucleotide sequence: TGCGCCAGCAGCGAACGACAGGGGTATTATATCGGGGAGCTGTTTTTT.

As regards this clonotype: A junction boundary mismatches the germline segment, possibly from a read error. In DNA form, the CDR3 reads TGCGCCATCAGCTTGGGAGATAGCGGGAGCGCCACAGATACGCAGTATTTT. This gives the protein CAISLGDSGSATDTQYF. The rearrangement joins TRBV5-1 to TRBJ2-3, with 9 nucleotides matching TRBD2. Germline V gene data show CDR1 as SGHRS and CDR2 as YFSETQ. This CDR3 is 17 amino acids long.

This clonotype was seen a few times. V gene TRBV5-1 combines with J gene TRBJ1-2, with 7 bases that match TRBD1. The CDR3 is 16 residues long. V lost 6 bases, J lost 7 bases, and 18 bases stayed unmatched. CDR1 and CDR2 from the germline V gene are SGHRS and YFSETQ. This CDR3 reads CASTFGQERSTAGYTF. The DNA for the CDR3 is TGCGCCAGCACCTTCGGACAGGAACGCTCTACGGCTGGCTACACCTTC. Together with reference TRBV5-1 and TRBJ1-2, the CDR3 gives the full variable domain: KAGVTQTPRYLIKTRGQQVTLSCSPISGHRSVSWYQQTPGQGLQFLFEYFSETQRNKGNFPGRFSGRQFSNSRSEMNVSTLELGDSALYLCASTFGQERSTAGYTFGSGTRLTVV.

This clonotype was recorded many times. The chain combines TRBV5-1 with TRBJ1-5; no reliable D call. Germline CDR1 is SGHRS and CDR2 is YFSETQ. V was trimmed by 7 bases and J by 3 bases, leaving 11 bases between them. The CDR3 contains 13 residues. CDR3 loop: CASPRDNNQPQHF. CDR3 nucleotides: TGCGCCAGCCCCCGTGACAACAATCAGCCCCAGCATTTT.

A word on this clonotype: Possible read error: a much larger clone is one base away. This sequence joins TRBV29-1 and TRBJ2-2; D is perhaps TRBD2 (6 bases). The CDR3 consists of 15 residues. Trimming stripped 7 bases from V and 6 bases from J, with 21 bases between. Looked up from germline, CDR1 is SQVTM and CDR2 is ANQGSEA. This CDR3 reads CSGCRRRGRPGELFF. The CDR3 region has the DNA TGCAGCGGTTGTCGGCGGAGGGGACGTCCCGGGGAGCTGTTTTTT.

For this clonotype: A much larger clone sits a single nucleotide away, making a read error possible. V gene TRBV5-1 combines with J gene TRBJ2-2; 8 positions match TRBD2. Germline CDR1 and CDR2: SGHRS and YFSETQ. The CDR3 totals 15 residues. The CDR3 is CASSWSGSGTVELFF. CDR3 DNA sequence: TGCGCCAGCAGCTGGAGCGGGAGCGGGACCGTGGAGCTGTTTTTT.

The sample holds many counts of this clonotype. This chain joins TRBV10-1 and TRBJ2-1; 10 nucleotides align to TRBD2. Germline CDR1 is WNHNN and CDR2 is SYGVQD (reference sequence). The trim removed 4 bases at V and 0 bases at J, leaving 3 bases unmatched. CDR3 length: 16 residues. The CDR3 here is CASSVSSGSSYNEQFF. The CDR3 DNA is TGCGCCAGCAGTGTATCTAGCGGGAGCTCCTACAATGAGCAGTTCTTC.

In this sample, this clonotype turned up many times. In DNA form, the CDR3 reads TGTGCCAGCAGCCAAGCCAGGACGGGGACGGGGAGCACAGATACGCAGTATTTT. Residues: CASSQARTGTGSTDTQYF. The J gene is TRBJ2-3, the V gene TRBV4-2; D could derive from TRBD1 or TRBD2 (5 bases each). CDR1 is LGHNA and CDR2 is YNFKEQ in the germline V gene. Trimming took 1 base from V and 0 from J, leaving 17 bases between them. This CDR3 is 18 amino acids long.

This clonotype has a count of ten or more. V usage is TRBV21-1 and J usage is TRBJ2-1; the DNA was not compared with TRBD2, the D call given in the table. TRBV21-1 counts as a pseudogene. This CDR3 comprises 16 residues. The CDR3 spells CARKILDPAEVDEQFF. In nucleotides, the CDR3 is TGTGCCAGAAAAATACTAGACCCGGCCGAAGTGGATGAGCAGTTCTTC.

This chain uses TRBV7-2 with TRBJ2-1; 10 nucleotides line up with TRBD1. Per the germline V gene, CDR1 is SGHTA and CDR2 is FQGNSA. There are 16 residues in the CDR3. Trimming cost V 3 bases and J 2 bases; bases outside gene matches: 4. CDR3 sequence (DNA): TGTGCCAGCAGCTTCGCCGGGACAGGGGCCTACAATGAGCAGTTCTTC. Encoded protein: CASSFAGTGAYNEQFF.

This clonotype was found a few times. The gene calls are TRBV18 and TRBJ2-2; TRBD2 is a possible D gene (6 bases). CDR3 size: 15 residues. Trimming shortened V by 0 bases and J by 5 bases, and 10 bases separated the two germline ends. Germline CDR1 and CDR2: KGHSH and LQKENI. The CDR3 region is CASSPPDYPTGELFF. The CDR3 DNA reads as TGTGCCAGCTCACCACCGGACTACCCGACCGGGGAGCTGTTTTTT. Filled out from reference TRBV18 and TRBJ2-2, the complete variable domain reads NAGVMQNPRHLVRRRGQEARLRCSPMKGHSHVYWYRQLPEEGLKFMVYLQKENIIDESGMPKERFSAEFPKEGPSILRIQQVVRGDSAAYFCASSPPDYPTGELFFGEGSRLTVL.

This clonotype has a count of ten or more. The chain combines TRBV20-1 with TRBJ2-7; 11 positions agree with TRBD2. V shed 0 bases, J shed 3 bases, and the junction held 4 bases outside the gene matches. Germline lookup yields CDR1 DFQATT and CDR2 SNEGSKA (reference sequence). This CDR3 is built from 15 residues. The CDR3 loop is CSARDTSGSIYEQYF. DNA for the CDR3: TGCAGTGCTAGAGATACTAGCGGGAGTATCTACGAGCAGTACTTC.

This clonotype was picked up many times. This chain connects TRBV12-3 or TRBV12-4 to TRBJ2-5; tentative D call: TRBD2 (5 bases). V gave up 4 bases and J gave up 7 bases, with 7 bases separating them. CDR3 length: 11 amino acids. In DNA, the CDR3 is TGTGCCAGCAGTTACCGGGGGACCCAGTACTTC. This translates into CASSYRGTQYF.

This clonotype was counted only a few times. The chain links TRBV29-1 to TRBJ1-1; the D is unclear. Germline CDR1 SQVTM, CDR2 ANQGSEA. This CDR3 is 12 amino acids long. V was pared by 6 bases and J by 5 bases, with 13 bases between. This chain's CDR3 is CSVSLGRTEAFF. DNA of the CDR3: TGCAGCGTGTCGTTGGGGAGGACTGAAGCTTTCTTT.

This clonotype came up a few times. CDR3 in amino acids: CASKPGIQETQYF. The CDR3 nucleotides read TGTGCCAGCAAACCGGGTATCCAAGAGACCCAGTACTTC. The genes are TRBV6-1 and TRBJ2-5, with D unresolved. The CDR3 spans 13 residues. V lost 7 bases and J lost 1, with 10 bases in between. The V gene's germline CDR1 is MNHNS and CDR2 SASEGT.

This clonotype was detected ten times or more. J is TRBJ2-3 and V is TRBV7-2, with D possibly being TRBD2 (5 bases). CDR1 is SGHTA, CDR2 FQGNSA, per germline. V was pared by 1 base and J by 2 bases, with 10 bases between. CDR3 length equals 15 residues. CDR3: CASSLGAGTTDTQYF. CDR3 in DNA: TGTGCCAGCAGCTTAGGGGCGGGTACCACAGATACGCAGTATTTT. The variable domain in full, with the rest retrieved from reference TRBV7-2 and TRBJ2-3, is GAGVSQSPSNKVTEKGKDVELRCDPISGHTALYWYRQSLGQGLEFLIYFQGNSAPDKSGLPSDRFSAERTGGSVSTLTIQRTQQEDSAVYLCASSLGAGTTDTQYFGPGTRLTVL.

This clonotype was detected many times. The chain has TRBV7-2 and TRBJ2-3; possible D gene TRBD2, 6 bases. V was trimmed by 8 bases and J by 4 bases, leaving 19 bases between them. CDR3 size: 15 residues. Looked up from germline, CDR1 is SGHTA and CDR2 is FQGNSA. The CDR3 sequence: CASASGGTKPDTQYF. The CDR3 nucleotides are TGTGCCAGCGCCAGTGGGGGGACCAAGCCAGATACGCAGTATTTT.

This chain links TRBV7-8 with TRBJ2-7, with TRBD1 as a possible D gene (6 bases). V lost 5 bases to trimming and J lost 0 bases, with 17 bases between them. In germline, CDR1 is SGHVS, CDR2 FQNEAQ. The CDR3 is 16 amino acids. CDR3 bases: TGTGCCAGCAGCCCCTCGACAGGTCTTAGCTCCTACGAGCAGTACTTC. Its protein is CASSPSTGLSSYEQYF.

This clonotype appeared a few times. The genes are TRBV10-3 and TRBJ2-7, with TRBD2 identical over 9 bases. Germline V gene sequence: CDR1 ENHRY, CDR2 SYGVKD. The CDR3 runs to 18 residues. The J segment lost 0 bases and the V segment lost 0 bases, leaving 9 bases of the junction unmatched. The CDR3 loop is CAISESSVAGASSYEQYF. The CDR3 DNA is TGTGCCATCAGTGAGTCTTCCGTAGCGGGAGCGTCCTCCTACGAGCAGTACTTC.

There are many counts of this clonotype. V gene TRBV5-1 combines with J gene TRBJ2-1, with 8 bases identical to TRBD2. V lost 3 bases and J lost 4; bases outside the gene matches: 6. The CDR3 covers 15 residues. Germline CDR1 is SGHRS and CDR2 is YFSETQ. The CDR3 bases are TGCGCCAGCAGCTACCGGGAGGGCCGATACAATGAGCAGTTCTTC. Translating it yields CASSYREGRYNEQFF.

This clonotype was seen more than once but under ten times. The genes are TRBV29-1 and TRBJ2-7; 7 bases match TRBD1. Germline assignment: CDR1 SQVTM and CDR2 ANQGSEA. V shed 1 base and J 3 bases; nucleotides not matched to a gene: 9. The CDR3 is 15 amino acids. CDR3 bases: TGCAGCGTTGAAGGGGACAGTCAGGTCGGCTACGAGCAGTACTTC. Encoded protein: CSVEGDSQVGYEQYF.

This clonotype was counted a few times. This sequence joins TRBV5-1 and TRBJ2-1; 15 nucleotides match TRBD2. CDR1 and CDR2 (germline): SGHRS, YFSETQ. V lost 2 bases to trimming and J lost 2 bases; unmatched junction nucleotides: 8. The CDR3 sequence is 19 residues long. In nucleotides, the CDR3 is TGCGCCAGCAGCTTACCGGGGACTAGCGGGAGGAACACCTACAATGAGCAGTTCTTC. Translation gives CASSLPGTSGRNTYNEQFF.

Many counts were recorded for this clonotype. This chain links TRBV6-5 with TRBJ2-3; 7 nucleotides align to TRBD1. Germline V gene sequence: CDR1 MNHEY, CDR2 SVGAGI. Trimming removed 2 bases from V and 6 bases from J; junction bases left unmatched: 11. The CDR3 length is 16 residues. The CDR3 protein is CASSYRTVKGADTQYF. DNA of the CDR3: TGTGCCAGCAGTTACCGCACAGTAAAGGGGGCGGATACGCAGTATTTT.